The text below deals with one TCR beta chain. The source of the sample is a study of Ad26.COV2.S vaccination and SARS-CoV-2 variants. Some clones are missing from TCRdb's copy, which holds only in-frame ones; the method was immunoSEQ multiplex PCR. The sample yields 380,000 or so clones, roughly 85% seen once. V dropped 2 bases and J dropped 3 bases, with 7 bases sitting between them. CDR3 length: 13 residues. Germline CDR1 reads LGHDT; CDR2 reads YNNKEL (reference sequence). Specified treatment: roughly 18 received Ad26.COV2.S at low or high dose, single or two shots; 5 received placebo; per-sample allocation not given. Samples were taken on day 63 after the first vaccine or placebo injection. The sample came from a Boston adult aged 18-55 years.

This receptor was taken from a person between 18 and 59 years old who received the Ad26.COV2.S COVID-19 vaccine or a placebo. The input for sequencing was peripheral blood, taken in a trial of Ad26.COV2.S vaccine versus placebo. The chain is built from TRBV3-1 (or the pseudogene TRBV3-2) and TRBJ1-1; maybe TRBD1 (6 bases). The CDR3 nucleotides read TGTGCCAGCAGCCAAAGACAGGACACTGAAGCTTTCTTT. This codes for CASSQRQDTEAFF.